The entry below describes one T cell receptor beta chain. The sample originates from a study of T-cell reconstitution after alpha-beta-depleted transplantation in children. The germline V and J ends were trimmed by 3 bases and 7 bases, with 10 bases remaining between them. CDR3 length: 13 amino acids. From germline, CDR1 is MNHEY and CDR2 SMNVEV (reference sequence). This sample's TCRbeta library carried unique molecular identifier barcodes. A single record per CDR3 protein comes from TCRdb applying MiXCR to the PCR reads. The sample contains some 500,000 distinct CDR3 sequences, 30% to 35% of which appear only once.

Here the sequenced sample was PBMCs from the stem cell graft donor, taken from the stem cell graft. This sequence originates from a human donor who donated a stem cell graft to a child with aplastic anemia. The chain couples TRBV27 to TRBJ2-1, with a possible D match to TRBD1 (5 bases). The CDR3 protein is CASSFRQYNEQFF. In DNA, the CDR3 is TGTGCCAGCAGTTTCCGACAGTATAATGAGCAGTTCTTC.